This passage covers 10 T cell receptor beta chains from one sample sequenced in a study of cytomegalovirus exposure and HLA in healthy donors. The PCR was carried out with 60 Vbeta primers and 13 Jbeta primers. Some clones are missing from TCRdb's copy, which holds only in-frame ones; the method was immunoSEQ multiplex PCR. The sample shows roughly 130,000 clones, approximately 82% of them seen only once. Sequencing was carried out using PBMCs. The receptors here all came from a boy between 2 and 10 years old in good health and CMV-seronegative.

This clone was recorded only once. This chain joins TRBV19 and TRBJ1-1; D perhaps matches TRBD1 (6 bases). V was pared by 7 bases and J by 5 bases, with 17 bases between. The CDR3 spans 14 residues. Germline V gene data show CDR1 as LNHDA and CDR2 as SQIVND (reference sequence). Here the CDR3 reads CASTRQARGTEAFF. DNA of the CDR3: TGTGCCAGTACCAGACAGGCTCGAGGGACTGAAGCTTTCTTT.

Only one count was recorded for this clone. The V gene is TRBV27, the J gene TRBJ2-1; 10 nucleotides match TRBD2. The CDR3 runs to 17 residues. J gave up 5 bases and V 5 bases, and 12 bases lay outside the gene matches. Germline loops: CDR1 MNHEY, CDR2 SMNVEV (reference sequence). The CDR3 sequence: CASSRDSGTSENNEQFF. The CDR3 DNA reads as TGTGCCAGCAGTAGGGATTCCGGGACTAGCGAAAACAATGAGCAGTTCTTC.

V is TRBV28 and J is TRBJ1-1; TRBD1 might be the D (6 bases). CDR3 length equals 13 residues. From germline, CDR1 is MDHEN and CDR2 SYDVKM. CDR3 DNA: TGTGCACACTCAGGGGCAATGACCACTGAAGCTTTCTTT. It is translated as CAHSGAMTTEAFF.

V gene TRBV4-3 combines with J gene TRBJ2-2; D call uncertain. Between the trimmed V and J ends, which lost 2 bases and 7 bases, there was a span of 8 bases. Germline CDR1 and CDR2: LGHNA and YSLEER. This CDR3 region has 13 residues. The CDR3 protein is CASSQQRIGELFF. The CDR3 DNA reads as TGCGCCAGCAGCCAACAGCGTATCGGGGAGCTGTTTTTT.

This chain links TRBV4-2 with TRBJ1-1; the D gene is possibly TRBD1 (5 bases). The germline V and J ends were trimmed by 0 bases and 4 bases, with 12 bases remaining between them. The CDR3 length is 15 residues. CDR1 is LGHNA and CDR2 is YNFKEQ in the germline V gene. The CDR3 sequence: CASSQDEVGGTEAFF. The CDR3 nucleotides read TGTGCCAGCAGCCAAGATGAGGTGGGGGGCACTGAAGCTTTCTTT.

There are a few counts of this clone. This chain links TRBV6-5 with TRBJ1-1; D is unresolved. This CDR3 has 13 amino acids. The V gene's germline CDR1 is MNHEY and CDR2 SVGAGI. The V end was cut by 4 bases, the J end by 0 bases, with 6 bases between. The CDR3 sequence: CASSSPLNTEAFF. The CDR3 DNA reads TGTGCCAGCAGTTCTCCTCTGAACACTGAAGCTTTCTTT.

Comments on this clone: In the same sample, other DNA sequences code for this CDR3. V usage is TRBV6-4 and J usage is TRBJ2-2; D not resolved. V lost 5 bases to trimming and J lost 3 bases, with 10 bases between them. Germline CDR1 MRHNA, CDR2 SNTAGT. The CDR3 spans 14 residues. The CDR3 reads CASSHGQDTGELFF. As DNA, the CDR3 is TGTGCCAGCAGTCACGGTCAGGACACCGGGGAGCTGTTTTTT.

This chain links TRBV4-1 with TRBJ1-1; D perhaps matches TRBD1 (6 bases). V was cut by 1 base and J by 8 bases, with 11 bases left in between. Per the germline V gene, CDR1 is MGHRA and CDR2 is YSYEKL. CDR3 size: 13 residues. CDR3 coding DNA: TGCGCCAGCAGCCAAGGCACAGGGTCGGAAGCTTTCTTT. It specifies CASSQGTGSEAFF.

This chain connects TRBV4-1 to TRBJ2-5; D gene unclear. V gave up 1 base and J gave up 11 bases, with 8 bases separating them. Germline V CDR1 and CDR2: MGHRA, YSYEKL. The CDR3 length is 11 residues. The CDR3 reads CASSQGEEQYF. DNA of the CDR3: TGCGCCAGCAGCCAAGGTGAAGAGCAGTACTTC.

The chain is built from TRBV9 and TRBJ1-1; weak D call: TRBD1 (6 bases). Germline assignment: CDR1 SGDLS and CDR2 YYNGEE. V was clipped by 4 bases and J by 4 bases, with 17 bases between them. The CDR3 is 15 residues long. The CDR3 protein is CASSPETGRLTEAFF. CDR3 sequence (DNA): TGTGCCAGCAGCCCGGAGACAGGCCGGCTCACTGAAGCTTTCTTT.